The 30 T cell receptor beta chains in this list originate from one sample, sequenced in a study of T cell responses to AZD1222 COVID-19 vaccine. Profiling relied on immunoSEQ multiplex PCR, and the TCRdb table lists in-frame clones only, not all of them. Seen here are around 110,000 clones, roughly 84% observed once, and the top ten hold roughly 9.5%. The source material was peripheral blood, sampled on day 0 of AZD1222 vaccination. The receptors originated from an adult in good health.

The V and J genes are TRBV28 and TRBJ1-4; 7 bases map to TRBD1. The CDR3 length is 14 residues. V gave up 7 bases and J gave up 7 bases; unmatched junction bases: 9. Germline CDR1 MDHEN, CDR2 SYDVKM. In nucleotides, the CDR3 is TGTGCCAGCAAAGACAGGGTAAAAGGTGAAAAACTGTTTTTT. This sequence encodes CASKDRVKGEKLFF.

The chain recombines TRBV20-1 with TRBJ1-4, with 8 bases aligning to TRBD1. CDR1 is DFQATT, CDR2 SNEGSKA, per germline (reference sequence). J was trimmed by 8 bases and V by 3 bases; bases with no gene match: 11. The CDR3 is made up of 15 amino acids. CDR3 sequence reads: CSASQRGQVGEKLFF. CDR3 nucleotides: TGCAGTGCTAGTCAAAGGGGACAGGTCGGAGAAAAACTGTTTTTT.

The V gene is TRBV14, the J gene TRBJ2-6; D not resolved. Germline lookup yields CDR1 SGHDN and CDR2 FVKESK. This CDR3 region has 15 residues. Between the trimmed V and J ends, which lost 0 bases and 2 bases, there was a span of 5 bases. The CDR3 loop is CASSQDRAGANVLTF. The CDR3 DNA follows: TGTGCCAGCAGCCAAGATAGGGCTGGGGCCAACGTCCTGACTTTC.

The chain has TRBV19 and TRBJ2-7; 8 bases are shared with TRBD1. The CDR3 is 14 amino acids. The V segment lost 2 bases and the J segment 5 bases; nucleotides outside the gene matches: 5. The germline V gene has CDR1 LNHDA and CDR2 SQIVND (reference sequence). As DNA, the CDR3 is TGTGCCAGTAGTATACAGGGGGCCAGGAACGAGCAGTACTTC. This encodes CASSIQGARNEQYF.

The V and J genes are TRBV24-1 and TRBJ2-3, with 8 bases matching TRBD1. This CDR3 has 16 residues. After removal of 4 bases from V and 1 base from J, the junction contained 6 bases not matched to a gene. Looked up from germline, CDR1 is KGHDR and CDR2 is SFDVKD. This CDR3 is CATSERQGSRTDTQYF. CDR3 coding DNA: TGTGCCACCAGTGAAAGACAGGGGTCTCGCACAGATACGCAGTATTTT.

This chain joins TRBV2 and TRBJ1-5; TRBD1 matches 7 bases. CDR1 and CDR2 from the germline V gene are SNHLY and FYNNEI. The CDR3 runs to 17 residues. Trimming removed 1 base from V and 7 bases from J; junction bases left unmatched: 13. CDR3 region: CASSEVGVKGAQQPQHF. CDR3 DNA sequence: TGTGCCAGCAGTGAAGTCGGGGTGAAGGGGGCACAACAGCCCCAGCATTTT.

The chain employs TRBV7-9 and TRBJ1-6; 7 bases align to TRBD1. This CDR3 comprises 15 residues. V lost 6 bases to trimming and J lost 7 bases; unmatched junction nucleotides: 9. Germline-derived CDR1 and CDR2 are SEHNR and FQNEAQ (reference sequence). The CDR3 sequence: CASSIRQGQNSPLHF. CDR3 nucleotide sequence: TGTGCCAGCAGTATCAGACAGGGTCAAAATTCACCCCTCCACTTT.

The chain is built from TRBV5-3 and TRBJ1-1; D perhaps matches TRBD1 (6 bases). TRBV5-3 is placed among ORFs of uncertain function. Trimming left V 5 bases short and J 1 base short, with 24 bases between. The CDR3 extends over 18 amino acids. Here the CDR3 DNA reads TGTGCCAGAAGAAGGGAAGGCTCCAGGGGAGTATGGAACACTGAAGCTTTCTTT. Protein sequence: CARRREGSRGVWNTEAFF.

This sequence joins TRBV18 and TRBJ2-7; D is perhaps TRBD2 (6 bases). The CDR3 runs to 16 residues. Per the germline V gene, CDR1 is KGHSH and CDR2 is LQKENI. Trimming removed 2 bases from V and 3 bases from J, with 17 bases in between. As DNA, the CDR3 is TGTGCCAGCTCACCAACAACGGGGGTGGCGGTCTACGAGCAGTACTTC. It translates to CASSPTTGVAVYEQYF.

This clone was counted ten times or more. The V gene is TRBV7-9, the J gene TRBJ2-7; 7 nucleotides agree with TRBD1. J lost 10 bases, V lost 3 bases, and 12 bases had no gene match. Germline V gives CDR1 SEHNR, CDR2 FQNEAQ (reference sequence). The CDR3 is made up of 14 amino acids. For the CDR3, the DNA is TGTGCCAGCAGCTTGATGGGACAGTTGCCCCGACAGTACTTC. It encodes CASSLMGQLPRQYF.

The chain carries TRBV21-1 and TRBJ2-7; the D segment call TRBD1 is taken from the table without a DNA check. TRBV21-1 counts as a pseudogene. The CDR3 is 17 residues long. The CDR3 here is CASTPPSWDRSSYEQYF. The DNA of the CDR3 is TGTGCCAGCACCCCCCCCTCCTGGGACAGGTCTTCCTACGAGCAGTACTTC.

This clone has more than one count but fewer than ten. The chain recombines TRBV4-1 with TRBJ2-5; D unclear. The length of the CDR3 is 14 residues. Germline CDR1 and CDR2: MGHRA and YSYEKL. The V end lost 3 bases, the J end lost 2 bases, and 10 bases lay between the germline ends. The CDR3 DNA is TGCGCCAGCAGCCACCCCTTGGGGCAAGAGACCCAGTACTTC. Translating it yields CASSHPLGQETQYF.

Only a few counts were recorded for this clone. V is TRBV19 and J is TRBJ2-1; 9 bases fit TRBD1. The CDR3 has 16 residues. Unmatched junction bases numbered 5, after V lost 1 base and J lost 4 bases. Germline-derived CDR1 and CDR2 are LNHDA and SQIVND (reference sequence). CDR3: CASSIAGTGRYNEQFF. The CDR3 DNA is TGTGCCAGTAGTATAGCCGGGACAGGGCGTTACAATGAGCAGTTCTTC.

This chain links TRBV6-6 with TRBJ1-5; D remains ambiguous. V was clipped by 2 bases and J by 5 bases, with 4 bases between them. Germline V gene sequence: CDR1 MNHNY, CDR2 SVGAGI (reference sequence). This CDR3 spans 12 amino acids. CDR3 sequence: CASSYGDQPQHF. DNA for the CDR3: TGTGCCAGCAGTTACGGGGATCAGCCCCAGCATTTT.

The chain has TRBV28 and TRBJ1-1, with TRBD1 identical over 7 bases. In germline, CDR1 is MDHEN, CDR2 SYDVKM. V dropped 6 bases and J dropped 6; count of bases not matched to a gene: 4. The CDR3 is 12 amino acids. The CDR3 coding sequence is TGTGCCAGCAGACAGGGGAGGGCTGAAGCTTTCTTT. This sequence encodes CASRQGRAEAFF.

The chain carries TRBV6-5 and TRBJ2-3; D remains ambiguous. Germline values: CDR1 MNHEY, CDR2 SVGAGI. CDR3 length: 13 residues. V gave up 4 bases and J gave up 1 base, with 6 bases separating them. The chain's CDR3 is CASSWQRTDTQYF. DNA for the CDR3: TGTGCCAGCAGTTGGCAGCGCACAGATACGCAGTATTTT.

This clone was found a few times. The V gene is TRBV14, the J gene TRBJ1-1, with D perhaps TRBD1 (6 bases). The CDR3 is 16 amino acids. Germline CDR1 reads SGHDN; CDR2 reads FVKESK. V lost 6 bases and J lost 1, with 18 bases in between. CDR3 in DNA: TGTGCCAGCAGTGCCGGGGGCGGCAGGGGGAACACTGAAGCTTTCTTT. Its translation is CASSAGGGRGNTEAFF.

CDR3 nucleotide sequence: TGTGCCAGCAGTTCAGCGGGGGGCTACGAGCAGTACTTC. It encodes CASSSAGGYEQYF. The chain links TRBV7-8 to TRBJ2-7, with 9 bases aligning to TRBD2. CDR1 SGHVS and CDR2 FQNEAQ come from the germline V gene. The trim removed 6 bases at V and 3 bases at J, leaving 3 bases unmatched. This CDR3 has 13 amino acids.

This chain joins TRBV25-1 and TRBJ1-4, with D hard to call. The CDR3 loop spans 11 amino acids. V lost 10 bases and J lost 5, with 8 bases in between. Per the germline V gene, CDR1 is MGHDK and CDR2 is SYGVNS. Here the CDR3 reads CATERNEKLFF. The CDR3 nucleotides are TGTGCCACCGAACGAAATGAAAAACTGTTTTTT.

The chain combines TRBV6-5 with TRBJ1-5; TRBD1 is a possible D gene (5 bases). The CDR3 length is 15 residues. V was clipped by 2 bases and J by 2 bases, with 10 bases between them. Germline V gives CDR1 MNHEY, CDR2 SVGAGI. The DNA for the CDR3 is TGTGCCAGCAGTTACGGGGACGGGCGCAATCAGCCCCAGCATTTT. It yields the protein CASSYGDGRNQPQHF.

V usage is TRBV30 and J usage is TRBJ1-6; 9 nucleotides align to TRBD1. J lost 9 bases, V lost 0 bases, and 6 bases had no gene match. CDR1 and CDR2 from the germline V gene are GTSNPN and SVGIG (reference sequence). The CDR3 contains 15 residues. DNA for the CDR3: TGTGCCTGGAGTGTCTGGGGACAGGGTACTTCACCCCTCCACTTT. Residues: CAWSVWGQGTSPLHF.

The chain employs TRBV5-1 and TRBJ2-6; 7 bases align to TRBD1. The germline gives CDR1 SGHRS, CDR2 YFSETQ. Trimming took 3 bases from V and 2 from J; bases not matched to a gene: 8. The CDR3 has 17 amino acids. The CDR3, as DNA: TGCGCCAGCAGCTCTGGGACAGCCACGGCTGGGGCCAACGTCCTGACTTTC. It is translated as CASSSGTATAGANVLTF.

The chain carries TRBV27 and TRBJ2-1; D is uncertain. CDR3 size: 15 residues. Germline V CDR1 and CDR2: MNHEY, SMNVEV (reference sequence). V lost 7 bases to trimming and J lost 5 bases, with 18 bases between them. CDR3 DNA: TGTGCCAGCAAGCGAGGCGGTGGTACGCACAATGAGCAGTTCTTC. This encodes CASKRGGGTHNEQFF.

This clone was observed a few times. V gene TRBV2 combines with J gene TRBJ2-4, with a possible D match to TRBD2 (6 bases). Trimming shortened V by 7 bases and J by 4 bases, and 17 bases separated the two germline ends. Germline lookup yields CDR1 SNHLY and CDR2 FYNNEI. CDR3 length equals 15 residues. The CDR3 loop reads CASTPFLAEKNIQYF. The CDR3 coding sequence is TGTGCCAGCACCCCGTTTTTAGCGGAGAAAAACATTCAGTACTTC.

This clone was counted a few times. This chain joins TRBV11-3 and TRBJ2-3, with D perhaps matching TRBD1 or TRBD2 (5 bases each). Germline CDR1 is SGHNT and CDR2 is YENEEA. The CDR3 runs 15 residues. Trimming removed 1 base at V and 2 bases at J, with 10 bases between. In nucleotides, the CDR3 is TGTGCCAGCAGCTTAGGGGGGTCCTTCACAGATACGCAGTATTTT. It specifies CASSLGGSFTDTQYF.

The chain employs TRBV5-1 and TRBJ2-7, with a tentative D call TRBD1 (6 bases). There are 13 residues in the CDR3. V was pared by 6 bases and J by 2 bases, with 12 bases between. Germline loops: CDR1 SGHRS, CDR2 YFSETQ. The chain's CDR3 is CASTRDTTYEQYF. CDR3 nucleotides: TGCGCCAGCACCCGGGACACAACCTACGAGCAGTACTTC.

The V call is TRBV7-2, the J call TRBJ2-1, with 10 bases lining up with TRBD1. The CDR3 runs to 16 residues. Trimming at V came to 5 bases and at J to 1 base, leaving 5 bases not matched to a gene. The germline V gene has CDR1 SGHTA and CDR2 FQGNSA. The CDR3 is CASSQGQGGSYNEQFF. The CDR3 nucleotides are TGTGCCAGCAGCCAAGGACAGGGGGGTTCCTACAATGAGCAGTTCTTC.

The chain uses TRBV2 and TRBJ2-2; 10 bases map to TRBD1. The J segment lost 3 bases and the V segment lost 7 bases, leaving 5 bases of the junction unmatched. This CDR3 is 15 amino acids long. The germline V gene has CDR1 SNHLY and CDR2 FYNNEI. DNA for the CDR3: TGTGCCAGCACCACGGACAGGGGGTACACCGGGGAGCTGTTTTTT. Encoded protein: CASTTDRGYTGELFF.

The genes are TRBV11-3 and TRBJ2-2; 7 bases match TRBD1. V shed 6 bases, J shed 2 bases, and the junction held 3 bases outside the gene matches. CDR1 SGHNT and CDR2 YENEEA come from the germline V gene. This CDR3 comprises 14 residues. The CDR3 DNA reads as TGTGCCAGCAGACGGGACAGCAACACCGGGGAGCTGTTTTTT. Amino acid sequence: CASRRDSNTGELFF.

J is TRBJ1-2 and V is TRBV7-8; D not resolved. V was trimmed by 1 base and J by 8 bases, leaving 11 bases between them. Per the germline V gene, CDR1 is SGHVS and CDR2 is FQNEAQ. This CDR3 has 13 residues. The CDR3 DNA follows: TGTGCCAGCAGCTTAGGAGGACCTTTGGGCTACACCTTC. It codes for CASSLGGPLGYTF.